This entry describes one TCR beta chain. This CDR3 has 14 amino acids. These data originate in a study of technical replicates of blood from four donors. Assay used: immunoSEQ multiplex PCR; TCRdb lists only in-frame clones, some missing. The sample gives tens of thousands of clones, 90% to 95% of which show up once; around 0.26% is in the top ten. Material: T cells isolated from PBMCs. This clonotype was sampled from a human donor in good health. This chain links TRBV21-1 with TRBJ2-3; no check of the table's D call, TRBD2, against the DNA was made. TRBV21-1 corresponds to a pseudogene. DNA of the CDR3: TGTGCCAGCAGCAAAGCGCGACTCACAGATACGCAGTATTTT. The encoded protein is CASSKARLTDTQYF.